These T cell receptor beta chains were read from a single sample in a study of tumor and adjacent non-tumor tissue in lung cancer. TCRdb re-analysed the multiplex PCR reads in MiXCR, keeping a single row per CDR3 protein. The repertoire holds fewer than 150,000 distinct CDR3 sequences, approximately 72% seen once, with about 20% in the top ten. The sample comprised lung tumor tissue. Receptors were obtained from a man in his fifties or sixties with small cell lung cancer. Both conserved end residues are part of each CDR3. Each record gives: V gene, J gene, D gene, clone size, CDR3 DNA, CDR3 protein. A D gene is named only where the DNA matches it firmly. Size is stated for part of the rows, as once, few or many counts, or as a class when the clone is expanded.

>TRBV11-2|TRBJ1-1|NA|NA
TGTGCCAGCAGCCTGAGGGACAAGGTCTGGACTGAAGCTTTCTTT
CASSLRDKVWTEAFF
>TRBV29-1|TRBJ2-3|NA|many
TGCAGCGTTGATCCTAGCACAGATACGCAGTATTTT
CSVDPSTDTQYF
>TRBV11-2|TRBJ2-1|NA|NA
TGTGCCAGCAGCTCCCCGGGAAGTAGCAATGAGCAGTTCTTC
CASSSPGSSNEQFF
>TRBV5-1|TRBJ1-2|NA|many
TGCGCCAGCAGCTTGGAGGCTTTCTATGGCTACACCTTC
CASSLEAFYGYTF
>TRBV11-3|TRBJ1-1|NA|NA
TGTACCAGCAGCATCGTGGTTGGCACTGAAGCTTTCTTT
CTSSIVVGTEAFF
>TRBV5-6|TRBJ2-1|TRBD1|many
TGTGCCAGCAGCTTGGGGAGAGGGGGCGCGGAGCAGTTCTTC
CASSLGRGGAEQFF
>TRBV28|TRBJ2-1|NA|few
TGTGCCAGCGGGCCTGGACCTCGAACCAATGAGCAGTTCTTC
CASGPGPRTNEQFF
>TRBV2|TRBJ2-3|TRBD2|NA
TGTGCCAGCAGGGGTAGTCTAGCGGCCGTCCTACCTAGCACAGATACGCAGTATTTT
CASRGSLAAVLPSTDTQYF
>TRBV28|TRBJ2-5|TRBD2|NA
TGTGCCAGCAGTTTGGGCGGGAGGGTACAGACCCAGTACTTC
CASSLGGRVQTQYF
>TRBV5-1|TRBJ2-1|NA|few
TGCGCCAGCAGCCTAAATTCGGACAGCTACAATGAGCAGTTCTTC
CASSLNSDSYNEQFF
>TRBV5-4|TRBJ2-3|NA|once
TGTGTCAGCAGCCTGTCCCGGCAACCGGATACGCAGTATTTT
CVSSLSRQPDTQYF
>TRBV11-1|TRBJ1-1|TRBD1|NA
TGTGCCAGCTGCTCACAGGGGGCGAAGACTGGAGCTTTCTTT
CASCSQGAKTGAFF
>TRBV12-3/TRBV12-4|TRBJ2-1|TRBD1|NA
TGCGCCAGCAGTTCCGGGACAGAGGACAATGAGCAGTTCTTC
CASSSGTEDNEQFF
>TRBV12-3/TRBV12-4|TRBJ2-6|NA|NA
TGTGCCAGCAGAGGGAGCTCTGGGGCCAACGCCCTGACTTTC
CASRGSSGANALTF
>TRBV12-3/TRBV12-4|TRBJ2-3|NA|NA
TGTGCCAACAGTTTGGAACAGGCAGATACGCAGTATTTT
CANSLEQADTQYF
>TRBV6-5|TRBJ2-1|TRBD1|NA
TGTGCCAGCAGCCTATTGGACAGGGATGTCTATGAGCAGTTCTTC
CASSLLDRDVYEQFF
>TRBV28|TRBJ1-5|NA|NA
TGTACCAGCAGTCAGCAGGGGACTGGGCAGCCCCAGCATTTT
CTSSQQGTGQPQHF
>TRBV7-8|TRBJ1-5|NA|NA
TGTGCCAGCAGCTCATGGGGTCCCACCTATTTT
CASSSWGPTYF
>TRBV20-1|TRBJ1-4|NA|NA
TGCAGTGCTCGGGGCTTCGGTGAAAAACCGTTTTTT
CSARGFGEKPFF
>TRBV5-4|TRBJ2-6|NA|NA
TGTGCCAGCAGCCAACAATGCAGCGGGGCCAACGTCCTGACTTTC
CASSQQCSGANVLTF
>TRBV5-4|TRBJ2-5|TRBD2|NA
TGTGCCAGCAGCTTGGATCAGCGGGATGAGACCCAGTACTTC
CASSLDQRDETQYF
>TRBV20-1|TRBJ2-1|NA|NA
TGCAGTGCTTCACAAAGAGACGAGCAGTTCTTC
CSASQRDEQFF
>TRBV6-5|TRBJ1-5|TRBD1|many
TGTGCCAGCAGTGACAGGGGAGGCAATCAGCCCCAGCATTTT
CASSDRGGNQPQHF
>TRBV4-2|TRBJ2-3|NA|NA
TGTGCCGGCAGCCAAGATCAGGGTACAATCAGCACAGATATGCAGTATTTT
CAGSQDQGTISTDMQYF
>TRBV5-6|TRBJ2-1|TRBD2|NA
TGTGCCAGAAGCTTGGTGGCTAGCGGGTATTACAATGAGCAGTTCTTC
CARSLVASGYYNEQFF
>TRBV6-5|TRBJ2-2|NA|NA
TGTGCCAGGAGTCCTTCGGGGTCCGCCGGGGAGCTGTTCTTT
CARSPSGSAGELFF
>TRBV6-1|TRBJ1-1|NA|NA
TGTGCCGGCAGAGAAGGGGAGGGGGAGACTTTCTTT
CAGREGEGETFF
>TRBV11-1|TRBJ2-3|TRBD1|NA
TGTACCAGCAGCTTGTACAGGGGGACAGATACGCAGTACTTT
CTSSLYRGTDTQYF
>TRBV6-6|TRBJ2-7|TRBD1|many
TGTGCCAGCAGCTCACCGGGACAGCTATCCTACGAGCAGTACTTC
CASSSPGQLSYEQYF
>TRBV11-2|TRBJ2-3|NA|NA
TGTGCCAGCAACCCTACGGTGGATACGCGGTATTTT
CASNPTVDTRYF
>TRBV30|TRBJ2-2|NA|few
TGTGCCTGGAGCCCCGAACAGATGAACACCGGGGAGCTGTTTTTT
CAWSPEQMNTGELFF
>TRBV29-1|TRBJ2-5|NA|many
TGCAGCGTTGTTGGATTCGGGGAGACCCAGTACTTC
CSVVGFGETQYF
>TRBV29-1|TRBJ2-3|NA|NA
TGCAGCGTCGATGATAGAGGGAATACGCAGTATTTT
CSVDDRGNTQYF
>TRBV20-1|TRBJ1-1|NA|once
TGCAGTGCCGGGGCCCGCGGGGGAAACACTGAAGCTTTCTTT
CSAGARGGNTEAFF
>TRBV6-1|TRBJ2-3|TRBD1|NA
TGTGTCAGCAGTGGTCCGGGACAGGACACAGATACACAGTATTTT
CVSSGPGQDTDTQYF
>TRBV7-9|TRBJ2-7|TRBD2|NA
TGTGCCAGCAGCCCCGGACTAGTGGTGACCTACGAGCAGTACTTC
CASSPGLVVTYEQYF
>TRBV10-3|TRBJ1-5|NA|NA
TGTGCCATCGCGGAGAACAATCAGCCCCAGCATTTT
CAIAENNQPQHF
>TRBV4-2|TRBJ2-3|NA|NA
TGTGCCAGCATCATGACGGAGCTTATCACAGATACGCAGTATTTT
CASIMTELITDTQYF
>TRBV2|TRBJ1-6|NA|NA
TGTACCAGCAGTGAATTATGGGGTAGTTCACCCCTCCACTTT
CTSSELWGSSPLHF
>TRBV12-3/TRBV12-4|TRBJ2-2|TRBD2|NA
TGTGCCAGCAGCCGAAGGAGTTTTCTAGCGGGAGTAGGTACCGGGGAGCTGTTTTTT
CASSRRSFLAGVGTGELFF
>TRBV11-2|TRBJ1-1|TRBD1|medium-sized
TGTGCCAGCAGCCTGACAGGGGCCACTGAAGCTTTCTTT
CASSLTGATEAFF
>TRBV4-1|TRBJ1-1|NA|NA
TGCGCCAGCAGCCGAGGGTCCTCCACTGAAGCTTTCTTT
CASSRGSSTEAFF
>TRBV11-2|TRBJ2-2|TRBD2|many
TGTGCCAGTAGACTAGCGGGAGCCACCGGGGAGCTGTTTTTT
CASRLAGATGELFF
>TRBV6-1|TRBJ2-5|NA|many
TGTGCCAGCAGTGAAGGAATCGTAGGGCAAGAGACCCAGTACTTC
CASSEGIVGQETQYF
>TRBV6-5|TRBJ1-2|NA|NA
TGTGCCAGCAGACCCGGGACAACGTATGGCTACACTTTC
CASRPGTTYGYTF
>TRBV6-5|TRBJ2-5|NA|NA
TGTGCGAACAGTTACTCCCATACAGGTCGAGAGACCCAGTACTTC
CANSYSHTGRETQYF
>TRBV19|TRBJ2-2|NA|few
TGTGCCAGTAGTAGGCTCGCGAACACCGGGGAGCTGTTTTTT
CASSRLANTGELFF
>TRBV20-1|TRBJ1-1|TRBD1|NA
TGCAGTGCCTCGTCCGGGACAGGTCGTAGGAATGCTTTCTTT
CSASSGTGRRNAFF
>TRBV20-1|TRBJ2-5|NA|NA
TGCAGTGCTAGAGAAACCCTAGAACCCTCAGAGACCCATTACTTC
CSARETLEPSETHYF
>TRBV6-2/TRBV6-3|TRBJ1-3|NA|NA
TGTGCCAGCGGTTACTCGGGACGCCTCTCTGGAAACACCATACATTTT
CASGYSGRLSGNTIHF
>TRBV30|TRBJ2-2|NA|NA
TGTGCCTGGAGTCCGGACGGGAGTGCCGGGGAGCTGTTTTTT
CAWSPDGSAGELFF
>TRBV5-8|TRBJ2-5|TRBD1|few
TGTGCCAGCAGCCCGACAGGGGGAGAGACCCAGTACTTC
CASSPTGGETQYF
>TRBV11-2|TRBJ2-5|NA|NA
TGTGCCAGCAGCTTAGTGGTGAGCGGAGAGATCCAGTACTTC
CASSLVVSGEIQYF
>TRBV11-2|TRBJ2-7|NA|NA
TGTGCCAGCAGCTTAGCAACTAACGAGAGTTACGAGCAGTACTTC
CASSLATNESYEQYF
>TRBV11-2|TRBJ2-1|NA|NA
TGTGCCAGCAGGTATAGGGGCGATGAGCAGTCCTTC
CASRYRGDEQSF
>TRBV4-1|TRBJ1-3|NA|medium-sized
TGCGCCAGCAGCCAAAAGGAACAGGGAAGGCCCATATATTTT
CASSQKEQGRPIYF